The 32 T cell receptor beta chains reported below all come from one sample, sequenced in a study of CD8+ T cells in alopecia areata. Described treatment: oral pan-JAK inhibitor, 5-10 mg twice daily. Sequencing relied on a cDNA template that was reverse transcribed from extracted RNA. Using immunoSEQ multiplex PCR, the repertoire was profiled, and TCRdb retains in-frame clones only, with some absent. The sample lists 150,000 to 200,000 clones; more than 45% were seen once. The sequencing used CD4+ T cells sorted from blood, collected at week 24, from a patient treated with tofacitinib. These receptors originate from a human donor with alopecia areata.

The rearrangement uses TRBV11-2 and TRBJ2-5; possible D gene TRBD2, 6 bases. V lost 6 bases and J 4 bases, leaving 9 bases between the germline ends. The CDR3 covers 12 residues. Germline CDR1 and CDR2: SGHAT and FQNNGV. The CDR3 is CASRLAGETQYF. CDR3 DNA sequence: TGTGCCAGCAGACTAGCCGGAGAGACCCAGTACTTC.

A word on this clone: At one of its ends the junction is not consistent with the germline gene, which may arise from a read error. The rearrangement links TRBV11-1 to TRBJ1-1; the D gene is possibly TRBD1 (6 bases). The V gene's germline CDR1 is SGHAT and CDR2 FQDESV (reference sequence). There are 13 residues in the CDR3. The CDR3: CASSLAGVPEAFF. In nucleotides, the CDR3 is TGTGCCAGCAGCCTAGCAGGGGTCCCCGAAGCTTTCTTT.

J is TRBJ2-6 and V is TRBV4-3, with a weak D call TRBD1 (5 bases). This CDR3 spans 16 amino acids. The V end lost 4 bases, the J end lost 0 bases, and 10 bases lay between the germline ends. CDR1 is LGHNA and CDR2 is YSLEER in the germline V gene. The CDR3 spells CASSPRARSGANVLTF. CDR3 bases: TGCGCCAGCAGCCCCAGGGCCCGCTCTGGGGCCAACGTCCTGACTTTC.

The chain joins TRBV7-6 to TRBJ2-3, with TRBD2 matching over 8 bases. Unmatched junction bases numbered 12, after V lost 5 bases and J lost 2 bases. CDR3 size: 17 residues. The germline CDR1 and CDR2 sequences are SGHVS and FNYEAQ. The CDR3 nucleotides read TGTGCCAGCAGCCCCCAGGCGGCGGGAGGATTCACAGATACGCAGTATTTT. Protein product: CASSPQAAGGFTDTQYF.

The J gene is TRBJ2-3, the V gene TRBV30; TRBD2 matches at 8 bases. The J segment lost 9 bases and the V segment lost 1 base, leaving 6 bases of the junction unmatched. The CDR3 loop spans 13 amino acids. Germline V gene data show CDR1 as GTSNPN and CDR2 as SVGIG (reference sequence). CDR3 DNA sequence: TGTGCCTGGAGTGAAGCGGGAGACCCAACGCAGTATTTT. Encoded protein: CAWSEAGDPTQYF.

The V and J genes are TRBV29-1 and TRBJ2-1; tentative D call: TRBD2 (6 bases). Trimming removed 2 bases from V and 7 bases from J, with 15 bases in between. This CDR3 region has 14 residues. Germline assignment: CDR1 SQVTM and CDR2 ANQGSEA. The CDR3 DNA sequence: TGCAGCGTTGAATGGGGGGTTGGCCGGAATGAGCAGTTCTTC. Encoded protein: CSVEWGVGRNEQFF.

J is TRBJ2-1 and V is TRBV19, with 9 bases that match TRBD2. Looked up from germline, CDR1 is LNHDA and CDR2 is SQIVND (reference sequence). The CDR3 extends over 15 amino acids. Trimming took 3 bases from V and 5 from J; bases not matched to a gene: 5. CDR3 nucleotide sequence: TGTGCCAGTAGTATTGTAGCGGGGGACCACAATGAGCAGTTCTTC. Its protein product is CASSIVAGDHNEQFF.

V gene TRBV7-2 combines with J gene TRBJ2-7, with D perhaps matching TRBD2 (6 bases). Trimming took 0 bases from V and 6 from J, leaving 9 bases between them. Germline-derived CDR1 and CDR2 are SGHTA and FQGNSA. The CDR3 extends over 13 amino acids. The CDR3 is CASSLAVGGEQYF. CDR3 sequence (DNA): TGTGCCAGCAGCTTAGCGGTGGGGGGCGAGCAGTACTTC.

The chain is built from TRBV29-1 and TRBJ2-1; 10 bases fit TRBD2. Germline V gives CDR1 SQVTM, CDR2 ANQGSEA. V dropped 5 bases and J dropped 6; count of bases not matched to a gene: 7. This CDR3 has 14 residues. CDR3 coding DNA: TGCAGCGTTCGTAAGCGGGGGGGCAGCAATGAGCAGTTCTTC. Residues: CSVRKRGGSNEQFF.

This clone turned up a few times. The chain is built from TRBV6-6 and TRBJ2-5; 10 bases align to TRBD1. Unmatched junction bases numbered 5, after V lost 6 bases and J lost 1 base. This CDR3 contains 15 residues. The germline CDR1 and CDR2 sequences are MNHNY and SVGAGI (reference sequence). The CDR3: CASSWDRGSQETQYF. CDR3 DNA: TGTGCCAGCAGCTGGGACAGGGGATCCCAAGAGACCCAGTACTTC.

The CDR3 DNA sequence: TGTGCCAGCAGTCGAACCGGGGGTTTAATCGGCTACACCTTC. Encoded protein: CASSRTGGLIGYTF. V usage is TRBV28 and J usage is TRBJ1-2; D may be TRBD1 (5 bases). The CDR3 is 14 residues long. In germline, CDR1 is MDHEN, CDR2 SYDVKM. The V end lost 5 bases, the J end lost 8 bases, and 18 bases lay between the germline ends.

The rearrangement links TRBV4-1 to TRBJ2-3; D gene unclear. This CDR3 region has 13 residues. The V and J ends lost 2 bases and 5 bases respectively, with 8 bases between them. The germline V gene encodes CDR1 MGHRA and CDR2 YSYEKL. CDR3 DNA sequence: TGCGCCAGCAGCCAACACCTTGTAGATACGCAGTATTTT. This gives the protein CASSQHLVDTQYF.

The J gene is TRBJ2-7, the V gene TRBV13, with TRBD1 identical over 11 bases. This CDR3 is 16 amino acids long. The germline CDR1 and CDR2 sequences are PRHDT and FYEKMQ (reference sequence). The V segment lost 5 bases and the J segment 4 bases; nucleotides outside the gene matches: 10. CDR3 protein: CASSGKGQGERYEQYF. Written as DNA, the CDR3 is TGTGCCAGCAGCGGGAAGGGACAGGGGGAAAGATACGAGCAGTACTTC.

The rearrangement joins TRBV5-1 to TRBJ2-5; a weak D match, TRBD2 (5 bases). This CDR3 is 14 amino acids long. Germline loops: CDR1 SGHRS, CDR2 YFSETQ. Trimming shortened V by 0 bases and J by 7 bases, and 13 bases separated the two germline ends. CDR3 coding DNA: TGCGCCAGCAGCTTGGAGGCAGCGGACGGGACCCAGTACTTC. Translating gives CASSLEAADGTQYF.

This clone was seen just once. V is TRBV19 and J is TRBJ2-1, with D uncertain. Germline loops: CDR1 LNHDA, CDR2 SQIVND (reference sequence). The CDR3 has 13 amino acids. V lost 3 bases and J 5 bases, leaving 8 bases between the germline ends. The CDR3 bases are TGTGCCAGTAGTATTCGGCAGAACAATGAGCAGTTCTTC. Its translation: CASSIRQNNEQFF.

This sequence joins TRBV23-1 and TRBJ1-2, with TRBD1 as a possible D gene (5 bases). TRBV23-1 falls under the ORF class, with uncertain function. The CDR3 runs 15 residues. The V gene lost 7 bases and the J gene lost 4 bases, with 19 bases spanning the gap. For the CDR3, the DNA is TGCGCCAGCACCTCAGGTCTCCCTGGGGGCTATGGCTACACCTTC. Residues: CASTSGLPGGYGYTF.

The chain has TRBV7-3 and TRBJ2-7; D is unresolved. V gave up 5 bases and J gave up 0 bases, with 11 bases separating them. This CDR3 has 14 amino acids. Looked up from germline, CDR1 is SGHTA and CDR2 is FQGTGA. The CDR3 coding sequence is TGTGCCAGCAGCCTAAAGGGCGGCTCCTACGAGCAGTACTTC. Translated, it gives CASSLKGGSYEQYF. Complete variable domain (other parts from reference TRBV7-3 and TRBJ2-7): GAGVSQTPSNKVTEKGKYVELRCDPISGHTALYWYRQSLGQGPEFLIYFQGTGAADDSGLPNDRFFAVRPEGSVSTLKIQRTERGDSAVYLCASSLKGGSYEQYFGPGTRLTVT.

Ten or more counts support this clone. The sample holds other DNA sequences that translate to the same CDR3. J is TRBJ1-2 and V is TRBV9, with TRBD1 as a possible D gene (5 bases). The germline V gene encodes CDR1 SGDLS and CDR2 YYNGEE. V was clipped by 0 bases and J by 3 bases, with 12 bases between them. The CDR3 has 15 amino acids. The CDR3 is CASSVGGRDDYGYTF. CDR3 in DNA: TGTGCCAGCAGCGTAGGCGGCAGGGACGACTATGGCTACACCTTC.

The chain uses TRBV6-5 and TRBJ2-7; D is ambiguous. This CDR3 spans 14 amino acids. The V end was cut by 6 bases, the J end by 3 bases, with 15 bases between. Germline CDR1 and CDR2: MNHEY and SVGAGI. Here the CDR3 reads CASSKDGISYEQYF. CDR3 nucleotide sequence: TGTGCCAGCAGCAAGGACGGCATTAGCTACGAGCAGTACTTC.

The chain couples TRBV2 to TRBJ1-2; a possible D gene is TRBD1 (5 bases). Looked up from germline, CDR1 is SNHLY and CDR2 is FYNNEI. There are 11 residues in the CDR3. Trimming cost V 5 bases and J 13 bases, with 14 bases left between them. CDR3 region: CASSYPGGFTF. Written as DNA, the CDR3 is TGTGCCAGCAGTTACCCGGGGGGATTCACCTTC. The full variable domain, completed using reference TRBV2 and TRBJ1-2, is EPEVTQTPSHQVTQMGQEVILRCVPISNHLYFYWYRQILGQKVEFLVSFYNNEISEKSEIFDDQFSVERPDGSNFTLKIRSTKLEDSAMYFCASSYPGGFTFGSGTRLTVV.

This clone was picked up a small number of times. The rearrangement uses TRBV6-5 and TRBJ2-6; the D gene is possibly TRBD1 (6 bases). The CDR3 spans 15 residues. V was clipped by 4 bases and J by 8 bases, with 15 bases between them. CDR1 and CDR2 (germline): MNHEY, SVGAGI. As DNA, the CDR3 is TGTGCCAGCAGTTCGAACAGGGAGCGGACCAACGTCCTGACTTTC. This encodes CASSSNRERTNVLTF.

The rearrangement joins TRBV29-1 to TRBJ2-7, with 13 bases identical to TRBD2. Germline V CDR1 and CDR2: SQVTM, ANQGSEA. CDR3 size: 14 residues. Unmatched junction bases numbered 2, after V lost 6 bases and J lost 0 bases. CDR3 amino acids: CSVGTSGDSYEQYF. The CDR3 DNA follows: TGCAGCGTGGGGACTAGCGGGGACTCCTACGAGCAGTACTTC.

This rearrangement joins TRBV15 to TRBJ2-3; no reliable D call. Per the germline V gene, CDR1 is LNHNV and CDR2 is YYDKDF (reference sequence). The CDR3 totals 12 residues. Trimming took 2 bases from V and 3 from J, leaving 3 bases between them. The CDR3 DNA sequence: TGTGCCACCAGCAGACTGACAGATACGCAGTATTTT. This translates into CATSRLTDTQYF.

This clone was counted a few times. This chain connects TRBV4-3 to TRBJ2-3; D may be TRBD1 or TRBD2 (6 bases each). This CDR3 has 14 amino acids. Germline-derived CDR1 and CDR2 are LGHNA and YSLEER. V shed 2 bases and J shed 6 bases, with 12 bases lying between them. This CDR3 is CASSQNGGLDTQYF. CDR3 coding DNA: TGCGCCAGCAGCCAAAACGGGGGCCTTGATACGCAGTATTTT.

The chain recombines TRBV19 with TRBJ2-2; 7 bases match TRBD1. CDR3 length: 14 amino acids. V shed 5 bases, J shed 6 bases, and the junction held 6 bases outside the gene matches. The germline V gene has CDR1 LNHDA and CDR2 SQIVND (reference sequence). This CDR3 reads CASSLGTASGELFF. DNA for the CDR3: TGTGCCAGTAGTCTCGGGACAGCGTCCGGGGAGCTGTTTTTT.

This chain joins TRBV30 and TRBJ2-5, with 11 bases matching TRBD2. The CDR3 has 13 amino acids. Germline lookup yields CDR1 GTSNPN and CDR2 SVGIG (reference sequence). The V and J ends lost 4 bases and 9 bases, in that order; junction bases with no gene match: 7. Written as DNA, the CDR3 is TGTGCCTGGAAAGCTAGCGGGGGGCGGGCCCAGTACTTC. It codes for CAWKASGGRAQYF.

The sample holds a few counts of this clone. CDR3 amino acids: CASSLAGGGGRETQYF. Here the CDR3 DNA reads TGTGCCAGCAGCTTAGCTGGCGGGGGGGGCCGAGAGACCCAGTACTTC. The chain has TRBV7-2 and TRBJ2-5, with 9 bases fitting TRBD2. Germline-derived CDR1 and CDR2 are SGHTA and FQGNSA. This CDR3 comprises 16 residues. Unmatched junction bases numbered 6, after V lost 0 bases and J lost 4 bases.

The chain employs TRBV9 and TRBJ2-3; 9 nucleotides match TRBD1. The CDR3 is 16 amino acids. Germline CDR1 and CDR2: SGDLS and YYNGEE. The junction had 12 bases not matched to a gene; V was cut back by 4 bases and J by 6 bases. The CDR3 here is CASSTSGTGNLDTQYF. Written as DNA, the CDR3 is TGTGCCAGCAGCACCTCCGGGACAGGGAATTTGGATACGCAGTATTTT. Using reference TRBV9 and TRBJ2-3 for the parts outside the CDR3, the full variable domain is DSGVTQTPKHLITATGQRVTLRCSPRSGDLSVYWYQQSLDQGLQFLIQYYNGEERAKGNILERFSAQQFPDLHSELNLSSLELGDSALYFCASSTSGTGNLDTQYFGPGTRLTVL.

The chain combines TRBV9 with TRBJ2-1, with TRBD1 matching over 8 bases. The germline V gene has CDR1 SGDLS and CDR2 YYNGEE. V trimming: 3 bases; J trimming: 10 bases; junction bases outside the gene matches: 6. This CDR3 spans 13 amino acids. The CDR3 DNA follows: TGTGCCAGCAGCGACCGACAGGGGAAGGAGCAGTTCTTC. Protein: CASSDRQGKEQFF.

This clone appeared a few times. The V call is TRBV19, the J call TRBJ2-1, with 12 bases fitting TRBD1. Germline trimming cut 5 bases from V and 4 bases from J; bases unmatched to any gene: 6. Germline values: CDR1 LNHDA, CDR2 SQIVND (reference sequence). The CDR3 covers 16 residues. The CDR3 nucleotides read TGTGCCAGTAGTGAGGGACAGGGGGCCGGTTACAATGAGCAGTTCTTC. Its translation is CASSEGQGAGYNEQFF.

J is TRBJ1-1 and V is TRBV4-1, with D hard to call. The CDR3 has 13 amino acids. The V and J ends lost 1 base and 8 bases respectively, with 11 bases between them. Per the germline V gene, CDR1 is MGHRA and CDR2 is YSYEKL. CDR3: CASSQGVFREAFF. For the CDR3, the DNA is TGCGCCAGCAGCCAAGGAGTGTTCAGGGAAGCTTTCTTT.

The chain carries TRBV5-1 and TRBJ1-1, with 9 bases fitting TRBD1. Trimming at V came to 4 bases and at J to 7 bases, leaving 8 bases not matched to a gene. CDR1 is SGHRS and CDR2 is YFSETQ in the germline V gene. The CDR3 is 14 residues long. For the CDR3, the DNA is TGCGCCAGCAGCGTAAAGGGACAGGGCGGTGAAGCTTTCTTT. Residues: CASSVKGQGGEAFF.